The present T cell receptor beta chain was sequenced within a study of T-cell memory formation after mild COVID-19. Across the whole study: TCR clustering was largely donor specific.

The CDR3 runs 13 residues. Per germline, CDR1 MRHNA and CDR2 SNTAGT. With V trimmed by 6 bases and J by 9 bases, 8 bases remained unmatched. TCRdb fed the 5' RACE reads into MiXCR, producing one record per CDR3 protein. The top ten clones hold under 25% of a sample with around 430,000 distinct CDR3 sequences, 16% of them seen once. Study conclusions and caveats: There was no confirmation that second-wave clones peaking on day 37 were SARS-CoV-2 specific. Contracting clones from day 15 to 85 showed balanced CD4/CD8; later expanders favored CD4+.

About this clonotype: Its target is not known.

The V and J genes are TRBV6-4 and TRBJ2-1; 7 bases agree with TRBD1. The sequencing input was PBMCs or a T cell subset sorted from them (not recorded which). The clonotype was recovered from a man aged 18 to 30 who had mild COVID-19 (a few samples of this study predate the infection). Cell type and time point are not known. The chain's CDR3 is CASRETGSAEQFF. In DNA, the CDR3 is TGTGCCAGCAGGGAGACAGGGTCGGCTGAGCAGTTCTTC.